This TCR beta chain was identified during a study of neurological immune-mediated disorders. The sorted libraries took over 750,000 CD4+ or CD8+ T cells. Broader study findings: HTLV-1-associated myelopathy had the most TCR clonal expansion, and multiple sclerosis had the least, less than healthy controls.

One entry per CDR3 protein, called by TCRdb with MiXCR from the 5' RACE reads. This table has 30,000 to 50,000 distinct CDR3 sequences, 6% to 7.5% appearing once. Concerning this clonotype itself: What it binds is not known.

The junction had 4 bases not matched to a gene; V was cut back by 5 bases and J by 6 bases. Germline V gene lookup returns CDR1 MDHEN and CDR2 SYDVKM. The CDR3 has 14 residues. The sequenced material came from CD4+ T cells from blood. The TCR comes from a man aged 45-65 years in good health. The chain combines TRBV28 with TRBJ1-5; TRBD1 matches 10 bases. The CDR3 reads CASSLGQGSQPQHF. The CDR3 coding sequence is TGTGCCAGCAGTCTGGGACAGGGGAGTCAGCCCCAGCATTTT.